This TCR beta chain was identified during a study of T-cell reconstitution after alpha-beta-depleted transplantation in children. This clonotype has a handful of counts. Germline V gene lookup returns CDR1 DFQATT and CDR2 SNEGSKA (reference sequence). This CDR3 contains 15 residues. The V and J ends lost 8 bases and 0 bases respectively, with 17 bases between them. TCRbeta library preparation incorporated unique molecular identifiers. TCRdb fed the PCR reads into MiXCR, producing one record per CDR3 protein. The repertoire has 420,000 or so distinct CDR3 sequences, roughly a tenth of them found once; the top ten carry roughly 6%.

The V and J genes are TRBV20-1 and TRBJ2-1; perhaps TRBD1 as D (7 bases). The sequenced sample was PBMCs from the stem cell graft donor, obtained from the stem cell graft. The clonotype originates from a human donor who donated a stem cell graft to a child with acute myeloid leukemia. The CDR3 bases are TGCAGTTCAGGGGGGACGTCAAGCTCCTACAATGAGCAGTTCTTC. Its translation is CSSGGTSSSYNEQFF.